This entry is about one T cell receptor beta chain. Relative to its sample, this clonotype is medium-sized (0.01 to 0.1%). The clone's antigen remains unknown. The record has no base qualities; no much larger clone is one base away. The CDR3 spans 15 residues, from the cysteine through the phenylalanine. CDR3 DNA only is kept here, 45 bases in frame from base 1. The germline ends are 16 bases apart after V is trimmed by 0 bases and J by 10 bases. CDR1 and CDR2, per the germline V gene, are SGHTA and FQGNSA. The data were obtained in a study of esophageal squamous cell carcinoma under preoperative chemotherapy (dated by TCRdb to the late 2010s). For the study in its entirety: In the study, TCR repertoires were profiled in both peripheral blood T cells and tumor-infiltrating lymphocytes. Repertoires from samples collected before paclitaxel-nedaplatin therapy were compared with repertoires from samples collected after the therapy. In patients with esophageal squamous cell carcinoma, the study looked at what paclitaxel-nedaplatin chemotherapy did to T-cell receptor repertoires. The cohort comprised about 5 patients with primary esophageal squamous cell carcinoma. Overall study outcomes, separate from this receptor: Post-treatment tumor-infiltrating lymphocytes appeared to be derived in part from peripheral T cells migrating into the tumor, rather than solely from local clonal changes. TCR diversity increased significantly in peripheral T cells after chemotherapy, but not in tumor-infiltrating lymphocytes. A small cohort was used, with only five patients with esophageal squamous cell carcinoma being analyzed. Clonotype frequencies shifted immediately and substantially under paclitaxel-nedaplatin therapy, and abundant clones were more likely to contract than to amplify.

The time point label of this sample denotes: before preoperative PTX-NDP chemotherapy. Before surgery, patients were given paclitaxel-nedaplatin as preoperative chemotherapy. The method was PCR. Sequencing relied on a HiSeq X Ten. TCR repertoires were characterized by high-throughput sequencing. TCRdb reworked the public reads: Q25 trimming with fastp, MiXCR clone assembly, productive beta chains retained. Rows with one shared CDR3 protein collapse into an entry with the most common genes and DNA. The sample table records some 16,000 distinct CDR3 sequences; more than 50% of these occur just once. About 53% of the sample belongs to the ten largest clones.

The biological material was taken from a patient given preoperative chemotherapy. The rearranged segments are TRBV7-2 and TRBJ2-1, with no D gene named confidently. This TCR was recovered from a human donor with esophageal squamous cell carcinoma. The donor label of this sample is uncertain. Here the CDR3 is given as CASSLARIVSYEQFF. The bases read TGTGCCAGCAGCTTAGCGCGAATAGTCTCCTACGAGCAGTTCTTC.